Below are 19 T cell receptor beta chains sequenced from a single sample in a study of T cell responses to AZD1222 COVID-19 vaccine. The protocol was immunoSEQ multiplex PCR, while the TCRdb copy is restricted to in-frame clones and leaves out a portion. Here the sample spans roughly 120,000 clones, approximately 84% being singletons. Specimen: peripheral blood, collected on day 0 of AZD1222 vaccination. These receptors all come from an adult in good health.

This clone is a singleton in its sample. The chain is built from TRBV6-4 and TRBJ1-1; D remains unclear. V was trimmed by 3 bases and J by 4 bases, leaving 9 bases between them. The CDR3 is made up of 13 amino acids. Germline assignment: CDR1 MRHNA and CDR2 SNTAGT. As DNA, the CDR3 is TGTGCCAGCAGTGAAGAGGGATTCACTGAAGCTTTCTTT. This gives the protein CASSEEGFTEAFF.

This CDR3 reads CASSVTSGSADTQYF. CDR3 DNA: TGTGCCAGCAGTGTGACTAGCGGGAGCGCAGATACGCAGTATTTT. The chain joins TRBV27 to TRBJ2-3; 12 positions match TRBD2. Trimming removed 5 bases from V and 4 bases from J; junction bases left unmatched: 4. Germline V gene sequence: CDR1 MNHEY, CDR2 SMNVEV (reference sequence). The CDR3 is 15 residues long.

The gene calls are TRBV12-3 or TRBV12-4 and TRBJ2-1, with D perhaps matching TRBD2 (5 bases). The CDR3 loop spans 12 amino acids. Deletions cut 7 bases from V and 8 bases from J, with 12 bases between. The CDR3 DNA follows: TGTGCCAGCAAAAGGGTTAGCGATGAGCAGTTCTTC. Protein: CASKRVSDEQFF.

The rearrangement uses TRBV27 and TRBJ2-1; D gene unclear. The V end was cut by 10 bases, the J end by 4 bases, with 8 bases between. This CDR3 spans 11 amino acids. CDR1 and CDR2 from the germline V gene are MNHEY and SMNVEV (reference sequence). The CDR3 loop reads CATSRYNEQFF. DNA of the CDR3: TGTGCCACTAGTAGATACAATGAGCAGTTCTTC.

This chain uses TRBV5-1 with TRBJ1-1; a weak D match, TRBD1 (6 bases). Germline V lookup: CDR1 SGHRS, CDR2 YFSETQ. This CDR3 region has 16 residues. The ends were cut back, 4 bases at V and 1 base at J, with 17 bases in the middle. CDR3 amino acids: CASSQGLSAKNTEAFF. CDR3 sequence (DNA): TGCGCCAGCAGCCAGGGGCTATCGGCAAAGAACACTGAAGCTTTCTTT.

This clone is a singleton in its sample. The rearrangement links TRBV19 to TRBJ2-6; D is perhaps TRBD2 (6 bases). CDR1 is LNHDA and CDR2 is SQIVND in the germline V gene (reference sequence). The CDR3 has 17 amino acids. V was clipped by 3 bases and J by 1 base, with 13 bases between them. The CDR3 protein is CASSIPRAGSGANVLTF. In nucleotides, the CDR3 is TGTGCCAGTAGTATTCCCAGGGCGGGATCTGGGGCCAACGTCCTGACTTTC.

This clone was found a few times. The J gene is TRBJ2-7, the V gene TRBV4-1, with D tentatively TRBD2 (5 bases). The germline V and J ends were trimmed by 1 base and 6 bases, with 7 bases remaining between them. The length of the CDR3 is 12 residues. Germline V gene data show CDR1 as MGHRA and CDR2 as YSYEKL. This CDR3 is CASSQAGFEQYF. CDR3 coding DNA: TGCGCCAGCAGCCAAGCGGGGTTCGAGCAGTACTTC.

The genes are TRBV27 and TRBJ2-4; D is uncertain. The V end lost 5 bases, the J end lost 1 base, and 15 bases lay between the germline ends. This CDR3 spans 16 amino acids. CDR1 MNHEY and CDR2 SMNVEV come from the germline V gene (reference sequence). The CDR3 spells CASSPIQRLAKNIQYF. The CDR3 DNA sequence: TGTGCCAGCAGTCCGATACAGAGGCTGGCCAAAAACATTCAGTACTTC.

The chain links TRBV19 to TRBJ1-1, with D perhaps matching TRBD1 (5 bases). CDR3 length equals 14 residues. Germline V gene data show CDR1 as LNHDA and CDR2 as SQIVND (reference sequence). Trimming shortened V by 4 bases and J by 5 bases, and 14 bases separated the two germline ends. The CDR3 region has the DNA TGTGCCAGTAGTAGTCCGGCAGGGAGGACTGAAGCTTTCTTT. Its protein product is CASSSPAGRTEAFF.

This chain connects TRBV4-3 to TRBJ2-4; D ambiguous. The ends were cut back, 0 bases at V and 10 bases at J, with 10 bases in the middle. The CDR3 is 13 amino acids. Germline V gene sequence: CDR1 LGHNA, CDR2 YSLEER. The chain's CDR3 is CASSQDLNGIQYF. The CDR3 bases are TGCGCCAGCAGCCAAGATCTTAACGGTATTCAGTACTTC.

The chain joins TRBV6-4 to TRBJ1-2; possibly TRBD1 for D (5 bases). V lost 5 bases, J lost 0 bases, and 16 bases lay in between. This CDR3 has 16 amino acids. Looked up from germline, CDR1 is MRHNA and CDR2 is SNTAGT. In nucleotides, the CDR3 is TGTGCCAGCAGTACAGTGTGGGGCGACTCTAACTATGGCTACACCTTC. This gives the protein CASSTVWGDSNYGYTF.

J is TRBJ1-4 and V is TRBV19, with TRBD1 matching over 8 bases. Germline lookup yields CDR1 LNHDA and CDR2 SQIVND (reference sequence). The CDR3 covers 13 residues. The V and J ends lost 9 bases and 7 bases, in that order; junction bases with no gene match: 7. CDR3 amino acids: CASTDRGGEKLFF. The CDR3 nucleotides are TGTGCCAGCACAGACAGGGGTGGTGAAAAACTGTTTTTT. Based on the CDR3 plus reference TRBV19 and TRBJ1-4, the full variable domain is DGGITQSPKYLFRKEGQNVTLSCEQNLNHDAMYWYRQDPGQGLRLIYYSQIVNDFQKGDIAEGYSVSREKKESFPLTVTSAQKNPTAFYLCASTDRGGEKLFFGSGTQLSVL.

The chain has TRBV11-2 and TRBJ2-1; D uncertain. Between the trimmed V and J ends, which lost 5 bases and 0 bases, there was a span of 11 bases. Germline V gene data show CDR1 as SGHAT and CDR2 as FQNNGV. The CDR3 runs to 15 residues. In DNA, the CDR3 is TGTGCCAGCAGCCCCCGGGCTGTCTCCTACAATGAGCAGTTCTTC. This sequence encodes CASSPRAVSYNEQFF.

The rearrangement joins TRBV15 to TRBJ2-7, with 7 bases that match TRBD1. V shed 4 bases and J 2 bases; nucleotides not matched to a gene: 11. Germline CDR1 and CDR2: LNHNV and YYDKDF (reference sequence). CDR3 size: 16 residues. CDR3 amino acids: CATSTPHRGPTYEQYF. The CDR3 DNA reads as TGTGCCACCAGCACCCCACACAGGGGCCCGACCTACGAGCAGTACTTC.

This clone was detected a few times. The DNA for the CDR3 is TGTGCCATCAGACGGACAACTTCCTACGAGCAGTACTTC. As protein: CAIRRTTSYEQYF. The chain carries TRBV10-3 and TRBJ2-7; maybe TRBD1 (5 bases). Germline assignment: CDR1 ENHRY and CDR2 SYGVKD. There are 13 residues in the CDR3. V was clipped by 6 bases and J by 1 base, with 10 bases between them.

This chain joins TRBV7-9 and TRBJ2-3, with TRBD1 identical over 7 bases. From germline, CDR1 is SEHNR and CDR2 FQNEAQ (reference sequence). The J segment lost 0 bases and the V segment lost 5 bases, leaving 5 bases of the junction unmatched. The CDR3 spans 15 residues. The DNA for the CDR3 is TGTGCCAGCAGCGCCCGACAGGGTAGCACAGATACGCAGTATTTT. Its translation: CASSARQGSTDTQYF.

The sample holds one count of this clone. The chain links TRBV11-2 to TRBJ2-1, with D perhaps TRBD1 (6 bases). The CDR3 contains 17 residues. In germline, CDR1 is SGHAT, CDR2 FQNNGV. V shed 0 bases and J shed 0 bases, with 12 bases lying between them. CDR3 sequence reads: CASSLDRGDTSYNEQFF. The CDR3 DNA is TGTGCCAGCAGCTTAGACCGAGGGGACACCTCCTACAATGAGCAGTTCTTC.

CDR3 DNA sequence: TGTGCCAGCAGTTTATTGGGGGACCCTAGCACAGATACGCAGTATTTT. This codes for CASSLLGDPSTDTQYF. V and J are TRBV28 and TRBJ2-3; possibly TRBD1 or TRBD2 for D (5 bases each). The CDR3 covers 16 residues. Germline CDR1 and CDR2: MDHEN and SYDVKM. Trimming shortened V by 1 base and J by 0 bases, and 11 bases separated the two germline ends.

This chain joins TRBV30 and TRBJ1-1; a weak D match, TRBD1 (6 bases). Germline CDR1 GTSNPN, CDR2 SVGIG (reference sequence). Trimming pared 0 bases from V and 3 bases from J, leaving 11 bases between. The CDR3 spans 14 residues. DNA of the CDR3: TGTGCCTGGAGTGTAGGGGGGTTTTACACTGAAGCTTTCTTT. Its translation: CAWSVGGFYTEAFF.